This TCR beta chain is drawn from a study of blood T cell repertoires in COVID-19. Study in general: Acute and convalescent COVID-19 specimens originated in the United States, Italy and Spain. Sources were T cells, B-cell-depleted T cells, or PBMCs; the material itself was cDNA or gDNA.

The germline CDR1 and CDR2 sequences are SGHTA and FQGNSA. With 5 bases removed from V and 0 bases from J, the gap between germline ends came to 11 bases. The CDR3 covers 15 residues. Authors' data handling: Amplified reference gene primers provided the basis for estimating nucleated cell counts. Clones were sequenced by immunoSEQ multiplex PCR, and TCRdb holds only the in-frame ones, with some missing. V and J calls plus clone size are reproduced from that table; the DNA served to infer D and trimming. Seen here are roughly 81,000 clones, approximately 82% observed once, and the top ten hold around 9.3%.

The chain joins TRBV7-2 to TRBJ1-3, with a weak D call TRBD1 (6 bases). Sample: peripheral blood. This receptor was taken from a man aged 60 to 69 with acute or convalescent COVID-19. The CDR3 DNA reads TGTGCCAGCAGCGCCTCAGGGGCCTCTGGAAACACCATATATTTT. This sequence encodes CASSASGASGNTIYF.